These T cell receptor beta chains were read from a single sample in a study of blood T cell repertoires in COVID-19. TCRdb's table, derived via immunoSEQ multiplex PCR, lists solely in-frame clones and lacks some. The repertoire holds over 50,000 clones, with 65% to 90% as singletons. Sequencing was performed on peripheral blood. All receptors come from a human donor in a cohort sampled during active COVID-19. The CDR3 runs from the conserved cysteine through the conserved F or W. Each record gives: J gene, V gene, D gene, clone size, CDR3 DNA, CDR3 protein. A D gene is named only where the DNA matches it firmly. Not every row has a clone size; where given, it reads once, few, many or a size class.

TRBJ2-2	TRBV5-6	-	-	TGTGCCAGCAGCTTGGCCCCAAACACCGGGGAGCTGTTTTTT	CASSLAPNTGELFF
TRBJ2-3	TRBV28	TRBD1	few	TGTGCCAGCAGTCCAGGGGGATTGTACACCTTTAACACAGATACGCAGTATTTT	CASSPGGLYTFNTDTQYF
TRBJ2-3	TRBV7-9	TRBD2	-	TGTGCCAGCAGCATAAGGACTAGCGGGAGAAGTTGGACAGATACGCAGTATTTT	CASSIRTSGRSWTDTQYF
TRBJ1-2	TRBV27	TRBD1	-	TGTGCCAGCGGGCTCTCGACAGGGGATGGCTACACCTTC	CASGLSTGDGYTF
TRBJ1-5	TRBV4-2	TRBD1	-	TGTGCCAGCAGCCAAGATCTGGGGACAGGGGGCGGTCAGCCCCAGCATTTT	CASSQDLGTGGGQPQHF
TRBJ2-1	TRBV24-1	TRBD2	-	TGTGCCACCAGTGACAGATCACCGGGACTAGCGGGAGCAAGGGAGCAGTTCTTC	CATSDRSPGLAGAREQFF
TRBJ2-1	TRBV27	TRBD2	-	TGTGCCAGCAGTCCACTAGCGGGAGCGGTTCGTCGTGAGCAGTTCTTC	CASSPLAGAVRREQFF
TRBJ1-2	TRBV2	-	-	TGTGCCAGCAGGTCCGACAGGTCCGGCTACACCTTC	CASRSDRSGYTF
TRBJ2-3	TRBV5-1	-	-	TGCGCCAGCAGCCGCCGGGACACCAGCACAGATACGCAGTATTTT	CASSRRDTSTDTQYF
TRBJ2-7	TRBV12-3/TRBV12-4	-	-	TGTGCCAGCGGATCAACAGGAACCTACGAGCAGTACTTC	CASGSTGTYEQYF
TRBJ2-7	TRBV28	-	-	TGTGCCAGCGGGTTGCCAGGCGGGTACGAGCAGTACTTC	CASGLPGGYEQYF
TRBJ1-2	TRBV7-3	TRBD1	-	TGTGCCAGCAGTGAGACCCCGACAGGGCCAAGGGGTGGCTACACCTTC	CASSETPTGPRGGYTF
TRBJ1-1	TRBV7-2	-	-	TGTGCCAGCAGCCTGGGACTTGGTAACACTGAAGCTTTCTTT	CASSLGLGNTEAFF
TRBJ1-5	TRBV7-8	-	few	TGTGCCAGCAGCTTAGCGAAACGGACAGCCGTCAATCAGCCCCAGCATTTT	CASSLAKRTAVNQPQHF
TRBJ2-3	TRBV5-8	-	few	TGTGCCACCGTCCCCTCGGGGAAAGATACGCAGTATTTT	CATVPSGKDTQYF
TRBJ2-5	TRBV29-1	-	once	TGCAGCGGAGAGGAACAACAAGAGACCCAGTACTTC	CSGEEQQETQYF
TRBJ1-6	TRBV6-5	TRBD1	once	TGTGCCAGCAGTTATTTAATGGGACAGGGTTATTCACCCCTCCACTTT	CASSYLMGQGYSPLHF
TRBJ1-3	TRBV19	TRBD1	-	TGTGCCAGTAGTACGACAGGGGCTGGAAACACCATATATTTT	CASSTTGAGNTIYF
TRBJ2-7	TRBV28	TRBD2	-	TGTGCCAGCAGACAAGCCGGGACTAGCAAGTACGAGCAGTACTTC	CASRQAGTSKYEQYF
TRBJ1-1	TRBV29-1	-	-	TGCAGCGTTGCGCCCCTTTACATGAACACTGAAGCTTTCTTT	CSVAPLYMNTEAFF
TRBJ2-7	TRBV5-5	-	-	TGTGCCAGCAGCTTGGCGTCCCGCGGGTACGAGCAGTACTTC	CASSLASRGYEQYF
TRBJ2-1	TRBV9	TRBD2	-	TGTGCCAGCAGCGGGACTAGCGGCTCCTACAATGAGCAGTTCTTC	CASSGTSGSYNEQFF
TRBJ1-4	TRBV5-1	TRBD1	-	TGCGCCAGCAGCCTAGGCTCGACAGGGAAGGCGGGCGAAAAACTGTTTTTT	CASSLGSTGKAGEKLFF